This T cell receptor (beta chain) emerged from a study of cytomegalovirus exposure and HLA in healthy donors. Study context: Drawn from HLA-typed donors, roughly 87 million unique TCRs were held in an early data release. Study-wide results and caveats: Later analysis revealed greater clonal expansion in HLA-associated TCR beta chains than in equally common others. Researchers reportedly found TCR beta sequences accurately predicted most subjects' HLA-A and HLA-B alleles. The authors later found most CMV-associated TCR beta chains appeared HLA-restricted.

For this clone: What it recognizes is unknown.

The PCR made use of 60 Vbeta and 13 Jbeta primers. The data were produced by immunoSEQ multiplex PCR, yet TCRdb's version contains in-frame clones alone and is incomplete. The sample includes 100,000 to 150,000 clones, approximately 80% of them seen just once. The sequencing sample was made of PBMCs. The TCR was taken from a woman aged 40-49 years in good health and CMV-seropositive.

In DNA form, the CDR3 reads TGTGCCAGCTCTTCGGACTACTCCTACAATGAGCAGTTCTTC. Encoded protein: CASSSDYSYNEQFF. V and J are TRBV9 and TRBJ2-1, with D perhaps TRBD2 (6 bases). Trimming removed 7 bases at V and 0 bases at J, with 11 bases between. Germline V gives CDR1 SGDLS, CDR2 YYNGEE. This CDR3 comprises 14 residues.